The 28 T cell receptor beta chains below come from one sample, sequenced in a study of HIV-infected children after antiretroviral therapy interruption. Treatment meaning: PENTA 11 planned treatment interruption arm or continuous ART arm. RNA-based 3' RACE libraries used unique molecular identifiers. TCRdb passed the 3' RACE reads through MiXCR, listing each CDR3 protein once. Of 90,000 or so distinct CDR3 sequences listed, 6.9% were seen once; the top ten hold about 1.1%. The sequencing used CD45RA+ CD4+ T cells from PBMCs, pooled from several time points, collected from a donor given antiretroviral therapy, either interrupted or continuous. The subset denotes: naive CD4+ CD45RA+ CD45RO- T cells. These receptors all stem from a pool of human donors with HIV.

This clonotype appeared many times. The genes are TRBV5-1 and TRBJ2-7; tentative D call: TRBD2 (6 bases). CDR1 SGHRS and CDR2 YFSETQ come from the germline V gene. The length of the CDR3 is 15 residues. V was clipped by 1 base and J by 4 bases, with 15 bases between them. The CDR3 here is CASSLSPGSGYEQYF. As DNA, the CDR3 is TGCGCCAGCAGCTTGAGTCCGGGCAGCGGGTACGAGCAGTACTTC.

This clonotype was seen only a few times. The V gene is TRBV30, the J gene TRBJ2-5, with 10 bases aligning to TRBD2. J was trimmed by 5 bases and V by 3 bases; bases with no gene match: 6. CDR1 is GTSNPN and CDR2 is SVGIG in the germline V gene (reference sequence). The CDR3 loop spans 14 amino acids. The CDR3 loop is CAWRASGGRETQYF. Written as DNA, the CDR3 is TGTGCCTGGAGAGCTAGCGGGGGTCGGGAGACCCAGTACTTC. The full variable domain, completed using reference TRBV30 and TRBJ2-5, is SQTIHQWPATLVQPVGSPLSLECTVEGTSNPNLYWYRQAAGRGLQLLFYSVGIGQISSEVPQNLSASRPQDRQFILSSKKLLLSDSGFYLCAWRASGGRETQYFGPGTRLLVL.

This clonotype was recorded at least ten times. The V and J genes are TRBV24-1 and TRBJ1-4, with D perhaps matching TRBD1 (5 bases). V was pared by 6 bases and J by 5 bases, with 12 bases between. The CDR3 is made up of 14 amino acids. Germline CDR1 KGHDR, CDR2 SFDVKD. In DNA form, the CDR3 reads TGTGCCACCAGTCATGGACACCCCAATGAAAAACTGTTTTTT. Protein: CATSHGHPNEKLFF.

Ten or more counts support this clonotype. V gene TRBV20-1 combines with J gene TRBJ2-7; 14 bases map to TRBD2. Germline V gives CDR1 DFQATT, CDR2 SNEGSKA (reference sequence). Trimming at V came to 5 bases and at J to 4 bases, leaving 4 bases not matched to a gene. The CDR3 runs to 14 residues. As DNA, the CDR3 is TGCAGTGCTTTGACTAGCGGGGGGGCGTACGAGCAGTACTTC. Residues: CSALTSGGAYEQYF.

V and J are TRBV4-2 and TRBJ1-4, with D unclear. The CDR3 runs 16 residues. Germline loops: CDR1 LGHNA, CDR2 YNFKEQ. V was shortened by 1 base and J by 0 bases, with 9 bases between the two germline ends. CDR3 in DNA: TGTGCCAGCAGCCAAGTGGGCTCCACAACTAATGAAAAACTGTTTTTT. This gives the protein CASSQVGSTTNEKLFF.

The table lists this clonotype with many counts. The rearrangement uses TRBV18 and TRBJ2-3, with 8 bases matching TRBD1. CDR1 KGHSH and CDR2 LQKENI come from the germline V gene. This CDR3 spans 14 amino acids. With 5 bases clipped from V and 3 bases from J, the junction kept 4 bases outside the gene matches. The CDR3 DNA reads TGTGCCAGCTCAGCAGGGGGCGTGACAGATACGCAGTATTTT. This sequence encodes CASSAGGVTDTQYF.

With regard to this clonotype: A read error may account for a junction end that differs from germline. This chain links TRBV12-3 or TRBV12-4 with TRBJ2-7, with a tentative D call TRBD2 (6 bases). This CDR3 comprises 13 residues. The CDR3: CASSSTGGNEQYF. In DNA form, the CDR3 reads TGTGCAAGCAGCTCGACTGGGGGGAATGAACAGTACTTC.

The sample holds many counts of this clonotype. The rearrangement links TRBV5-1 to TRBJ2-5, with D uncertain. The V end was cut by 0 bases, the J end by 2 bases, with 8 bases between. The CDR3 runs 14 residues. Germline V lookup: CDR1 SGHRS, CDR2 YFSETQ. The CDR3 region is CASSLGRYQETQYF. The CDR3 nucleotides are TGCGCCAGCAGCTTGGGCCGCTATCAAGAGACCCAGTACTTC.

This clonotype has ten or more counts. The chain has TRBV10-1 and TRBJ2-7; 7 bases match TRBD2. CDR3 length: 15 amino acids. V shed 3 bases, J shed 2 bases, and the junction held 7 bases outside the gene matches. The germline V gene encodes CDR1 WNHNN and CDR2 SYGVQD (reference sequence). The CDR3 DNA follows: TGCGCCAGCAGTGATTCGAGCGGGATCCCCTACGAGCAGTACTTC. The encoded protein is CASSDSSGIPYEQYF.

This clonotype was observed many times. The J gene is TRBJ1-1, the V gene TRBV7-6; 7 bases match TRBD1. Losses at the gene ends were 5 bases for V and 6 bases for J; bases not matched to a gene: 9. CDR3 length: 14 residues. Germline CDR1 and CDR2: SGHVS and FNYEAQ. The CDR3 region is CASSARGSGAEAFF. The CDR3 bases are TGTGCCAGCAGCGCCAGGGGGTCCGGCGCTGAAGCTTTCTTT.

The V gene is TRBV7-1, the J gene TRBJ1-1; D ambiguous. TRBV7-1 is an ORF for which the function is uncertain. V lost 2 bases, J lost 6 bases, and 7 bases lay in between. The CDR3 extends over 12 amino acids. The CDR3 spells CASSSRVSEAFF. The CDR3 nucleotides are TGTGCCAGCAGCTCAAGGGTGTCTGAAGCTTTCTTT.

This rearrangement joins TRBV5-1 to TRBJ2-6, with no clear D. V lost 4 bases, J lost 4 bases, and 6 bases lay in between. From germline, CDR1 is SGHRS and CDR2 YFSETQ. This CDR3 comprises 13 residues. The CDR3 bases are TGCGCCAGCAGCCCGCGAGGGGCCAACGTCCTGACTTTC. It translates to CASSPRGANVLTF.

Ten or more counts support this clonotype. V is TRBV6-2 or TRBV6-3 and J is TRBJ1-1, with a tentative D call TRBD1 (5 bases). Germline-derived CDR1 and CDR2 are MNHEY and SVGEGT. The CDR3 runs to 16 residues. V was shortened by 6 bases and J by 1 base, with 18 bases between the two germline ends. The CDR3 loop reads CASRLFAGTENTEAFF. Here the CDR3 DNA reads TGTGCCAGCAGACTTTTCGCCGGGACGGAGAACACTGAAGCTTTCTTT.

This clonotype has a count of ten or more. The V and J genes are TRBV3-1 and TRBJ2-1; D call uncertain. From germline, CDR1 is LGHDT and CDR2 YNNKEL (reference sequence). V lost 1 base and J 9 bases, leaving 4 bases between the germline ends. The CDR3 contains 11 residues. CDR3 DNA: TGTGCCAGCAGCCAAGCTTTTGAGCAGTTCTTC. Protein product: CASSQAFEQFF.

The rearrangement uses TRBV18 and TRBJ1-4, with 8 nucleotides matching TRBD1. V lost 3 bases and J lost 5; bases outside the gene matches: 5. CDR1 and CDR2 from the germline V gene are KGHSH and LQKENI. CDR3 length equals 15 residues. CDR3 bases: TGTGCCAGCTCACCTCCGGGACAGGCAAATGAAAAACTGTTTTTT. It encodes CASSPPGQANEKLFF.

The chain carries TRBV11-2 and TRBJ1-3; no reliable D call. CDR1 is SGHAT, CDR2 FQNNGV, per germline. V lost 4 bases, J lost 3 bases, and 10 bases lay in between. CDR3 size: 14 residues. CDR3 nucleotide sequence: TGTGCCAGCAGCTCCGGGCCCTTTGGAAACACCATATATTTT. Translation gives CASSSGPFGNTIYF.

This clonotype was counted many times. The chain has TRBV2 and TRBJ2-1, with 11 bases fitting TRBD2. This CDR3 is built from 15 residues. V trimming: 10 bases; J trimming: 10 bases; junction bases outside the gene matches: 15. From germline, CDR1 is SNHLY and CDR2 FYNNEI. The CDR3 here is CATSLLAGVVNEQFF. CDR3 nucleotide sequence: TGTGCCACCTCCTTACTAGCGGGAGTAGTCAACGAGCAGTTCTTC.

Details on this clonotype: This may be a read error: a much more frequent sequence differs by one nucleotide. This chain connects TRBV20-1 to TRBJ2-5, with TRBD1 identical over 7 bases. With 0 bases clipped from V and 11 bases from J, the junction kept 12 bases outside the gene matches. CDR3 length: 14 residues. Looked up from germline, CDR1 is DFQATT and CDR2 is SNEGSKA (reference sequence). The CDR3 nucleotides are TGCAGTGCTAGAGATATGAAGACAGGGACCCTGCAGTACTTC. This encodes CSARDMKTGTLQYF.

This clonotype was counted only a few times. The chain combines TRBV7-6 with TRBJ2-2; unclear D gene. CDR3 length equals 16 residues. The germline V gene encodes CDR1 SGHVS and CDR2 FNYEAQ. Trimming cost V 1 base and J 1 base, with 10 bases left between them. The CDR3, as DNA: TGTGCCAGCAGCTTAGATTGGAGCAGGAACACCGGGGAGCTGTTTTTT. Its translation is CASSLDWSRNTGELFF. Full variable domain (missing parts from reference TRBV7-6 and TRBJ2-2): GAGVSQSPRYKVTKRGQDVALRCDPISGHVSLYWYRQALGQGPEFLTYFNYEAQQDKSGLPNDRFSAERPEGSISTLTIQRTEQRDSAMYRCASSLDWSRNTGELFFGEGSRLTVL.

The genes are TRBV6-5 and TRBJ2-2, with D perhaps TRBD2 (6 bases). Per germline, CDR1 MNHEY and CDR2 SVGAGI. The CDR3 extends over 15 amino acids. Trimming removed 2 bases at V and 5 bases at J, with 12 bases between. The CDR3 DNA reads TGTGCCAGCAGTTACGTAGCGGCGGCGACCGGGGAGCTGTTTTTT. Translating gives CASSYVAAATGELFF.

V gene TRBV12-3 or TRBV12-4 combines with J gene TRBJ2-2; a weak D match, TRBD1 (6 bases). The CDR3 extends over 15 amino acids. The V gene lost 8 bases and the J gene lost 4 bases, with 17 bases spanning the gap. The CDR3 sequence: CASGQRSTPTGELFF. CDR3 sequence (DNA): TGTGCCAGCGGACAGAGAAGTACCCCCACCGGGGAGCTGTTTTTT.

This clonotype was seen only a few times. The rearrangement uses TRBV19 and TRBJ2-2; 8 nucleotides line up with TRBD2. The J segment lost 7 bases and the V segment lost 5 bases, leaving 6 bases of the junction unmatched. This CDR3 comprises 14 residues. The germline CDR1 and CDR2 sequences are LNHDA and SQIVND (reference sequence). This CDR3 reads CASSVGLVFGELFF. Here the CDR3 DNA reads TGTGCCAGTAGTGTGGGACTAGTATTCGGGGAGCTGTTTTTT.

The chain carries TRBV6-5 and TRBJ2-3, with D unclear. CDR3 size: 14 residues. V was trimmed by 0 bases and J by 4 bases, leaving 8 bases between them. Germline values: CDR1 MNHEY, CDR2 SVGAGI. CDR3 bases: TGTGCCAGCAGTTACTCGAGTTTCGCAGATACGCAGTATTTT. Translating gives CASSYSSFADTQYF.

This clonotype was observed a few times. The chain joins TRBV7-9 to TRBJ2-7, with TRBD1 matching 7 bases. Germline V lookup: CDR1 SEHNR, CDR2 FQNEAQ (reference sequence). This CDR3 contains 16 residues. Trimming cost V 4 bases and J 2 bases; bases outside gene matches: 11. Here the CDR3 reads CASSWATGTVTYEQYF. The CDR3 region has the DNA TGTGCCAGCAGCTGGGCCACCGGGACAGTTACCTACGAGCAGTACTTC.

The table lists this clonotype with many counts. The chain links TRBV5-1 to TRBJ2-7; D is possibly TRBD2 (5 bases). This CDR3 comprises 12 residues. The V end was cut by 4 bases, the J end by 6 bases, with 11 bases between. Germline-derived CDR1 and CDR2 are SGHRS and YFSETQ. The CDR3 bases are TGCGCCAGCAGCCCGGACTTAGGCGAGCAGTACTTC. Its translation is CASSPDLGEQYF.

This clonotype has a count of ten or more. The chain uses TRBV20-1 and TRBJ1-3; D unresolved. CDR3 length: 14 residues. Trimming cost V 0 bases and J 2 bases, with 8 bases left between them. Germline V gene lookup returns CDR1 DFQATT and CDR2 SNEGSKA (reference sequence). Here the CDR3 DNA reads TGCAGTGCTAGAGATGCGCGGGCTGGAAACACCATATATTTT. Residues: CSARDARAGNTIYF.

This clonotype was found many times. The gene calls are TRBV5-1 and TRBJ1-6; no clear D gene. The CDR3 runs to 15 residues. Trimming left V 0 bases short and J 7 bases short, with 11 bases between. Germline assignment: CDR1 SGHRS and CDR2 YFSETQ. This CDR3 reads CASSLEAANNSPLHF. DNA for the CDR3: TGCGCCAGCAGCTTGGAGGCAGCCAACAATTCACCCCTCCACTTT.

This clonotype occurred many times. The V gene is TRBV19, the J gene TRBJ1-5; D is unresolved. In germline, CDR1 is LNHDA, CDR2 SQIVND (reference sequence). This CDR3 region has 12 residues. V lost 1 base to trimming and J lost 8 bases, with 6 bases between them. DNA of the CDR3: TGTGCCAGTAGTATAGGCTCGAAGCCCCAGCATTTT. It encodes CASSIGSKPQHF.